The clone carrying this TCR beta chain was counted many times. Its target is unknown. V dropped 4 bases and J dropped 4 bases, with 12 bases sitting between them. The CDR3 covers 14 residues. From germline, CDR1 is KGHDR and CDR2 SFDVKD. The data originate from a study of CD8 T cells in ankylosing spondylitis. Study-wide points: Certain motif variants had earlier appeared in reactive arthritis synovial fluid and blood. Disease-linked clones reportedly showed significant enrichment in matched ankylosing spondylitis synovial fluid. What appeared characteristic of ankylosing spondylitis blood was a TCR beta motif of under 10 highly homologous variants.

Making the TCR beta libraries involved quantitative 5'-RACE with molecular barcodes. From the 5' RACE reads, TCRdb called clonotypes with MiXCR, one entry per CDR3 protein. Seen here are 30,000 to 45,000 distinct CDR3 sequences, over 5.5% observed once, and the top ten hold about 12%. This sequence originates from a male donor with ankylosing spondylitis or in good health (not recorded which). Sample: blood, either unsorted or a sorted T cell fraction (not recorded which). The chain couples TRBV24-1 to TRBJ1-2, with a weak D call TRBD1 (6 bases). The CDR3 DNA sequence: TGTGCCACCAGTGAGGCGGGCAGGGGCTATGGCTACACCTTC. This sequence encodes CATSEAGRGYGYTF.